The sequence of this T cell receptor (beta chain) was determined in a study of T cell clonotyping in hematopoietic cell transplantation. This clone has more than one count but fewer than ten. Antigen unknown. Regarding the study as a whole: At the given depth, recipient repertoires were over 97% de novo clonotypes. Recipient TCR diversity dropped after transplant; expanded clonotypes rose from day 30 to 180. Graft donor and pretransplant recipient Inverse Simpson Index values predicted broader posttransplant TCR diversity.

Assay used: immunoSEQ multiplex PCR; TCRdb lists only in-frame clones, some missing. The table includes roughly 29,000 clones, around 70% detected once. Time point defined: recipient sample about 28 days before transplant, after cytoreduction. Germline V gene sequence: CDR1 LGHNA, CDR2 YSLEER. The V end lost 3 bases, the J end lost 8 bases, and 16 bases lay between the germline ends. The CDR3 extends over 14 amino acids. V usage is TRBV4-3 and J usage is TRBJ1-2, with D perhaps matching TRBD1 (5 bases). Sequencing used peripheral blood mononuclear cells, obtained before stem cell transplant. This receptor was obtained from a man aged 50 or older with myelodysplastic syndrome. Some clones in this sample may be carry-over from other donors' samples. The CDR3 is CASSQTVGRVGYTF. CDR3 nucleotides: TGCGCCAGCAGCCAGACCGTGGGCAGGGTCGGCTACACCTTC.